The rows below give T cell receptor beta chains drawn from one sample of a study of T cells in localized non-small cell lung cancer. Sequencing used immunoSEQ multiplex PCR; TCRdb keeps in-frame clones, though not all of them. The sample lists about 33,000 clones; around 87% were seen once. The sequencing used peripheral blood mononuclear cells, collected before any cancer treatment. These receptors were collected from a man aged 40-75 years with stage III lung adenocarcinoma. The CDR3 runs from the conserved cysteine through the conserved F or W. The D gene is left open where the match is weak. Only some rows state a clone size, as once, few, many or a class for expanded clones.

NA	TRBV5-4	TRBD2	TRBJ2-4	CATGTSGGPDQYF	TGTGCCACGGGGACTAGCGGGGGGCCCGACCAGTACTTC
few	TRBV29-1	NA	TRBJ2-6	CSATGSGANVLTF	TGCAGCGCTACAGGGTCGGGGGCCAACGTCCTGACTTTC
NA	TRBV6-5	TRBD1	TRBJ2-7	CASSYDRGNEQYF	TGTGCCAGCAGTTACGACAGGGGAAACGAGCAGTACTTC
NA	TRBV9	TRBD2	TRBJ2-1	CASSPGLAGVYNEQFF	TGTGCCAGCAGCCCGGGACTAGCGGGGGTCTACAATGAGCAGTTCTTC
NA	TRBV11-1	TRBD2	TRBJ2-7	CASSPPGGDTYEQYF	TGTGCCAGCAGCCCACCGGGGGGGGATACCTACGAGCAGTACTTC
NA	TRBV7-8	TRBD1	TRBJ2-7	CASSLQDRDGEQYF	TGTGCCAGCAGCCTCCAGGACAGGGACGGCGAGCAGTACTTC
NA	TRBV5-6	NA	TRBJ1-2	CASSLFGPSAGGYTF	TGTGCCAGCAGCTTGTTTGGCCCCTCGGCTGGAGGCTACACCTTC
NA	TRBV19	NA	TRBJ2-2	CASSSASHTGELFF	TGTGCCAGTAGTTCAGCCAGTCACACCGGGGAGCTGTTTTTT
NA	TRBV7-8	TRBD1	TRBJ1-5	CASSLTGVTGGSWSNQPQHF	TGTGCCAGCAGCTTAACCGGGGTTACAGGGGGCAGCTGGAGCAATCAGCCCCAGCATTTT
NA	TRBV7-9	TRBD1	TRBJ1-4	CASSEGQFNEKLFF	TGTGCCAGCAGCGAGGGACAGTTTAATGAAAAACTGTTTTTT
NA	TRBV6-1	TRBD2	TRBJ2-1	CASSDLAGGNEQFF	TGTGCCAGCAGTGATTTAGCGGGGGGAAATGAGCAGTTCTTC
once	TRBV14	TRBD1	TRBJ2-2	CASSPLTGKGTGELFF	TGTGCCAGCAGCCCATTGACAGGGAAGGGCACCGGGGAGCTGTTTTTT
NA	TRBV6-1	TRBD1	TRBJ2-7	CASSRQGASEQYF	TGTGCCAGCAGCCGACAGGGGGCGAGCGAGCAGTACTTC
once	TRBV6-1	TRBD2	TRBJ2-3	CASKSGGYTDTQYF	TGTGCCAGCAAAAGCGGGGGGTACACAGATACGCAGTATTTT
NA	TRBV11-2	NA	TRBJ1-2	CASSKTGAGTGYGYTF	TGTGCCAGCAGCAAAACCGGCGCTGGTACCGGCTATGGCTACACCTTC
once	TRBV18	NA	TRBJ2-7	CASSPFRDYEQYF	TGTGCCAGCTCACCATTCCGAGACTACGAGCAGTACTTC
NA	TRBV7-9	NA	TRBJ2-7	CASSFTGLVEQYF	TGTGCCAGCAGCTTTACAGGGTTGGTCGAGCAGTACTTC
once	TRBV7-9	TRBD1	TRBJ2-1	CASSPGQGFDNEQFF	TGTGCCAGCAGCCCCGGACAGGGATTCGACAATGAGCAGTTCTTC
NA	TRBV19	NA	TRBJ1-3	CASIRTVSSGNTIYF	TGTGCCAGTATCCGGACAGTCAGCTCTGGAAACACCATATATTTT
NA	TRBV28	TRBD1	TRBJ2-5	CASSSWTGESQETQYF	TGTGCCAGCAGTTCTTGGACAGGGGAGTCCCAAGAGACCCAGTACTTC
NA	TRBV5-1	NA	TRBJ2-3	CASSLDGGVARDTQYF	TGCGCCAGCAGCTTGGATGGGGGTGTCGCTAGGGATACGCAGTATTTT
NA	TRBV6-1	TRBD1	TRBJ2-7	CASSEQDRTLYEQYF	TGTGCCAGCAGTGAACAGGACAGGACACTCTACGAGCAGTACTTC
NA	TRBV15	NA	TRBJ2-5	CATSTLGGEERTQYF	TGTGCCACCAGCACCCTCGGCGGGGAAGAGCGGACCCAGTACTTC
NA	TRBV27	NA	TRBJ1-6	CASRIDAGNSPLHF	TGTGCCAGCAGGATCGACGCCGGGAATTCACCCCTCCACTTT
NA	TRBV23-1	NA	TRBJ1-2	CASCPEVPGRHGYTF	TGCGCCAGCTGCCCAGAAGTACCCGGGAGACATGGCTACACCTTC
NA	TRBV5-6	NA	TRBJ2-7	CASSLLWGSSYEQYF	TGTGCCAGCAGCTTGTTATGGGGGAGCTCCTACGAGCAGTACTTC
NA	TRBV7-3	TRBD1	TRBJ2-7	CASSLNRGYEQYF	TGTGCCAGCAGCCTAAACAGGGGGTACGAGCAGTACTTC
NA	TRBV5-1	NA	TRBJ2-7	CASSLVEGAKQYF	TGCGCCAGCAGCTTGGTGGAGGGGGCGAAGCAGTACTTC
NA	TRBV5-1	TRBD2	TRBJ2-3	CASSDAMRGESYRTDTQYF	TGCGCCAGCAGCGACGCTATGCGGGGGGAGTCCTACCGCACAGATACGCAGTATTTT
NA	TRBV10-3	TRBD1	TRBJ1-4	CAIRQGAANEKLFF	TGTGCCATCAGGCAGGGGGCGGCTAATGAAAAACTGTTTTTT
few	TRBV28	NA	TRBJ1-1	CASRLETSEAFF	TGTGCCAGCAGACTAGAGACATCTGAAGCTTTCTTT
NA	TRBV7-9	NA	TRBJ1-6	CASSLALGGGNSPLHF	TGTGCCAGCAGCTTAGCTCTTGGTGGCGGGAATTCACCCCTCCACTTT
few	TRBV7-7	TRBD1	TRBJ2-5	CASSHGDRAGETQYF	TGTGCTAGCAGCCACGGGGACAGGGCGGGGGAGACCCAGTACTTC
once	TRBV7-2	NA	TRBJ2-7	CASSLMDQSSYEQYF	TGTGCCAGCAGCTTAATGGACCAAAGCTCCTACGAGCAGTACTTC
NA	TRBV2	TRBD1	TRBJ2-7	CASSRDRDEQYF	TGTGCCAGCAGCCGGGACAGGGACGAGCAGTACTTC
NA	TRBV6-1	NA	TRBJ1-5	CASSDDLGGADQPQHF	TGTGCCAGCAGTGATGATCTAGGGGGGGCAGATCAGCCCCAGCATTTT
NA	TRBV20-1	NA	TRBJ2-7	CSARQGEGQYF	TGCAGTGCTAGACAAGGAGAGGGGCAGTACTTC
NA	TRBV10-3	NA	TRBJ2-3	CAITRGDTQYF	TGTGCCATCACCCGGGGGGATACGCAGTATTTT
NA	TRBV6-5	NA	TRBJ2-3	CASSHGTKPDTQYF	TGTGCCAGCAGCCACGGGACCAAACCGGATACGCAGTATTTT
NA	TRBV30	NA	TRBJ2-3	CAWSVMAGDTQYF	TGTGCCTGGAGTGTGATGGCGGGGGATACGCAGTATTTT
once	TRBV14	NA	TRBJ2-5	CASSQEEGWETQYF	TGTGCCAGCAGCCAAGAAGAGGGCTGGGAGACCCAGTACTTC
NA	TRBV28	NA	TRBJ2-5	CASSADRETQYF	TGTGCCAGCAGTGCCGACAGGGAGACCCAGTACTTC
NA	TRBV7-2	TRBD1	TRBJ2-7	CASSRTRDRLVEQYF	TGTGCCAGCAGCCGTACCCGGGACAGGCTTGTCGAGCAGTACTTC
NA	TRBV28	TRBD2	TRBJ2-5	CASSFERGGWETQYF	TGTGCCAGCAGTTTCGAGCGGGGGGGCTGGGAGACCCAGTACTTC
NA	TRBV7-8	NA	TRBJ2-7	CASSLGGVGARSHEQYF	TGTGCCAGCAGCTTAGGAGGCGTGGGGGCGCGGTCCCACGAGCAGTACTTC
NA	TRBV6-6	NA	TRBJ1-1	CASILGGGTEAFF	TGTGCCAGCATTCTTGGGGGTGGCACTGAAGCTTTCTTT
once	TRBV10-3	NA	TRBJ2-7	CAISDRENYEQYF	TGTGCCATCAGTGACAGGGAGAACTACGAGCAGTACTTC
NA	TRBV5-4	TRBD2	TRBJ2-2	CASTPRRERGTGELFF	TGTGCCAGCACCCCGCGGCGGGAGCGGGGAACCGGGGAGCTGTTTTTT
once	TRBV18	NA	TRBJ1-1	CASSPTRNTEAFF	TGTGCCAGCTCACCAACACGTAACACTGAAGCTTTCTTT
NA	TRBV7-6	NA	TRBJ2-3	CASSTDSVTDTQYF	TGTGCCAGCAGCACCGACAGCGTCACAGATACGCAGTATTTT
NA	TRBV7-8	NA	TRBJ2-7	CASSLLGPLYEQYF	TGTGCCAGCAGCTTACTGGGACCGTTGTACGAGCAGTACTTC
NA	TRBV6-6	TRBD2	TRBJ2-5	CASRERTSGARETQYF	TGTGCCAGCAGGGAGAGGACTAGCGGGGCCCGAGAGACCCAGTACTTC
NA	TRBV5-6	NA	TRBJ1-5	CASSLYWTASGQPQHF	TGTGCCAGCAGCTTGTATTGGACCGCCTCGGGTCAGCCCCAGCATTTT
NA	TRBV14	NA	TRBJ2-3	CASRSGGANPWDTQYF	TGTGCCAGCAGATCCGGCGGGGCTAACCCTTGGGATACGCAGTATTTT
NA	TRBV10-3	TRBD1	TRBJ2-7	CAISDGTGGYEQYF	TGTGCCATCAGTGACGGGACAGGGGGCTACGAGCAGTACTTC
NA	TRBV12-5	NA	TRBJ1-3	CASGSGDIGNTIYF	TGTGCTAGTGGTTCAGGGGACATAGGAAACACCATATATTTT
NA	TRBV28	NA	TRBJ1-2	CASSTIGRERYGYTF	TGTGCCAGCAGCACGATAGGGAGGGAGCGCTATGGCTACACCTTC
NA	TRBV11-3	TRBD1	TRBJ1-1	CASARWPQQGESHTEAFF	TGTGCCAGCGCCAGGTGGCCCCAACAGGGGGAGAGTCACACTGAAGCTTTCTTT
NA	TRBV29-1	NA	TRBJ1-1	CSGGLGEKAFF	TGCAGCGGGGGACTGGGCGAAAAAGCTTTCTTT